This T cell receptor (beta chain) emerged from a study of human T cells and chemical hapten exposure. Background on the study: Predominantly women, the patients had alopecia areata, totalis or universalis.

Time point here: pre-sensitization, week 0. Treatment specified: therapeutic diphenylcyclopropenone sensitization with weekly scalp DPC. Alopecia patients, 18 to 70 years old and DPC-suitable, served as donors. TCRdb recomputed calls from the RACE reads with MiXCR, one row per CDR3 protein. This table holds around 350,000 distinct CDR3 sequences, about 5.4% found once. As regards this clonotype: Antigen: not known.

The CDR3 has 17 amino acids. Germline assignment: CDR1 MNHEY and CDR2 SMNVEV (reference sequence). V trimming: 4 bases; J trimming: 2 bases; junction bases outside the gene matches: 6. Study-wide results and limits: Correlating positively with patch test score were the PT1 expanded TCR counts.

This sequence was found in a woman aged 18-29 years with alopecia areata. Some clones in this sample may be carry-over from other donors' samples. The sample here was whole blood, taken in connection with sensitization to the hapten diphenylcyclopropenone (DPC). The chain employs TRBV27 and TRBJ2-2; the match to TRBD2 covers 11 bases. CDR3 amino acids: CASSSSGGPLNTGELFF. CDR3 in DNA: TGTGCCAGCAGTTCTAGCGGGGGGCCCCTTAACACCGGGGAGCTGTTTTTT.